What follows are 15 T cell receptor beta chains derived from one specimen sequenced in a study of blood T cell repertoires in COVID-19. Profiling relied on immunoSEQ multiplex PCR, and the TCRdb table lists in-frame clones only, not all of them. The table has about 150,000 clones, roughly 80% seen once. The sequenced sample was peripheral blood. All receptors derive from a woman aged 55-70 years with acute or convalescent COVID-19.

The V and J genes are TRBV2 and TRBJ1-6; 10 bases match TRBD1. V lost 0 bases and J lost 8; bases outside the gene matches: 7. The CDR3 loop spans 17 amino acids. Germline CDR1 reads SNHLY; CDR2 reads FYNNEI. The CDR3 DNA sequence: TGTGCCAGCAGTGAAGCGGGACAGGGGTTCGTGGATTCACCCCTCCACTTT. This translates into CASSEAGQGFVDSPLHF.

This chain links TRBV19 with TRBJ2-1, with D possibly matching TRBD2 (7 bases). CDR1 LNHDA and CDR2 SQIVND come from the germline V gene (reference sequence). The CDR3 contains 15 residues. V shed 3 bases and J shed 4 bases, with 13 bases lying between them. The CDR3 DNA reads as TGTGCCAGTAGTATGGGGGGGGCTAGGTACAATGAGCAGTTCTTC. It translates to CASSMGGARYNEQFF.

The chain recombines TRBV5-4 with TRBJ1-1; a weak D match, TRBD1 (6 bases). CDR3 length: 15 amino acids. The V and J ends lost 4 bases and 1 base respectively, with 14 bases between them. Per germline, CDR1 SGHNT and CDR2 YYREEE (reference sequence). This CDR3 is CASSPTGLENTEAFF. The CDR3 DNA reads TGTGCCAGCAGCCCAACAGGGTTGGAGAACACTGAAGCTTTCTTT. The full variable domain, rest sourced from reference TRBV5-4 and TRBJ1-1, is ETGVTQSPTHLIKTRGQQVTLRCSSQSGHNTVSWYQQALGQGPQFIFQYYREEENGRGNFPPRFSGLQFPNYSSELNVNALELDDSALYLCASSPTGLENTEAFFGQGTRLTVV.

The V and J genes are TRBV15 and TRBJ1-3; D is possibly TRBD1 (5 bases). CDR1 is LNHNV and CDR2 is YYDKDF in the germline V gene (reference sequence). V gave up 1 base and J gave up 0 bases, with 7 bases separating them. The CDR3 spans 15 residues. The CDR3: CATSRAGHSGNTIYF. The CDR3 DNA reads as TGTGCCACCAGCAGAGCAGGGCACTCTGGAAACACCATATATTTT.

The rearrangement links TRBV24-1 to TRBJ1-2; D is unresolved. The CDR3 loop spans 15 amino acids. Germline CDR1 and CDR2: KGHDR and SFDVKD. Trimming cost V 3 bases and J 3 bases, with 13 bases left between them. The CDR3 DNA is TGTGCCACCAGTGATGAGAGGGCAACGTACTATGGCTACACCTTC. Translation: CATSDERATYYGYTF.

The chain carries TRBV29-1 and TRBJ2-2, with D tentatively TRBD2 (5 bases). V shed 6 bases and J shed 2 bases, with 13 bases lying between them. This CDR3 is built from 14 residues. Germline V gives CDR1 SQVTM, CDR2 ANQGSEA. DNA of the CDR3: TGCAGCGTGACCCCGGGATCTAACACCGGGGAGCTGTTTTTT. Protein sequence: CSVTPGSNTGELFF.

Comment on this clone: Relative to the germline gene, one junction end is altered; a read error may explain this. This rearrangement joins TRBV4-1 to TRBJ1-4; 8 positions agree with TRBD1. CDR1 and CDR2 from the germline V gene are MGHRA and YSYEKL. This CDR3 has 16 residues. In DNA form, the CDR3 reads TGCGCCAGCAGTCAAGCTCGACAGGGGAGGGGAGAAAAACTGTTTTTT. This sequence encodes CASSQARQGRGEKLFF.

This clone was seen more than once but under ten times. The chain has TRBV2 and TRBJ1-6; possibly TRBD1 for D (5 bases). Trimming took off 10 bases at V and 7 bases at J, with 17 bases between the two ends. Per germline, CDR1 SNHLY and CDR2 FYNNEI. The CDR3 runs to 14 residues. CDR3 nucleotide sequence: TGTGCCATCCAGGGTGCAGGGAGGAATTCACCCCTCCACTTT. Translated: CAIQGAGRNSPLHF.

The chain carries TRBV7-2 and TRBJ1-6; 7 nucleotides align to TRBD1. CDR1 is SGHTA and CDR2 is FQGNSA in the germline V gene. The V and J ends lost 5 bases and 7 bases, in that order; junction bases with no gene match: 11. This CDR3 region has 16 residues. The chain's CDR3 is CASSLTTGYSNSPLHF. The CDR3 DNA sequence: TGTGCCAGCAGCCTGACGACAGGGTACTCCAATTCACCCCTCCACTTT.

The genes are TRBV5-5 and TRBJ2-7; unclear D gene. CDR1 and CDR2 (germline): SGHKS, YYEKEE (reference sequence). This CDR3 region has 17 residues. Trimming shortened V by 2 bases and J by 2 bases, and 20 bases separated the two germline ends. DNA of the CDR3: TGTGCCAGCAGCTTACGGGTTAGACCGAACACTCCCTACGAGCAGTACGTC. This translates into CASSLRVRPNTPYEQYV.

The chain links TRBV18 to TRBJ1-1; maybe TRBD1 (6 bases). The germline CDR1 and CDR2 sequences are KGHSH and LQKENI. Trimming left V 5 bases short and J 0 bases short, with 7 bases between. There are 13 residues in the CDR3. The CDR3 DNA reads TGTGCCAGCTCAGGGGGCCTGAACACTGAAGCTTTCTTT. It encodes CASSGGLNTEAFF.

The CDR3 sequence: CASSEPSRGAETQYF. The CDR3 nucleotides read TGTGCCAGCAGCGAACCATCTCGCGGGGCAGAGACCCAGTACTTC. The chain recombines TRBV3-1 (or the pseudogene TRBV3-2) with TRBJ2-5; weak D call: TRBD2 (6 bases). CDR3 size: 15 residues. Trimming pared 5 bases from V and 4 bases from J, leaving 17 bases between. Germline V gene sequence: CDR1 LGHDT, CDR2 YNNKEL (reference sequence).

This clone occurred many times. The sample has other DNA sequences that encode this CDR3 too. This chain joins TRBV9 and TRBJ1-6; 8 nucleotides agree with TRBD1. The germline V gene has CDR1 SGDLS and CDR2 YYNGEE. The CDR3 sequence is 14 residues long. J lost 7 bases, V lost 4 bases, and 4 bases had no gene match. In nucleotides, the CDR3 is TGTGCCAGCAGCCTTGGACAGGGAAATTCACCCCTCCACTTT. The encoded protein is CASSLGQGNSPLHF.

The V and J genes are TRBV19 and TRBJ1-1, with 8 bases matching TRBD1. The CDR3 totals 18 residues. CDR1 is LNHDA, CDR2 SQIVND, per germline (reference sequence). The junction had 20 bases not matched to a gene; V was cut back by 7 bases and J by 4 bases. The CDR3 is CASTTCLPRGLLCTEAFF. In nucleotides, the CDR3 is TGTGCCAGTACCACCTGCTTGCCCAGGGGGCTACTTTGCACTGAAGCTTTCTTT.

The chain combines TRBV19 with TRBJ1-5; no clear D gene. CDR1 is LNHDA, CDR2 SQIVND, per germline (reference sequence). The CDR3 is 16 amino acids. Between the trimmed V and J ends, which lost 2 bases and 0 bases, there was a span of 11 bases. This CDR3 is CASSIRGRDSNQPQHF. The CDR3, as DNA: TGTGCCAGTAGTATACGCGGCAGAGATAGCAATCAGCCCCAGCATTTT.